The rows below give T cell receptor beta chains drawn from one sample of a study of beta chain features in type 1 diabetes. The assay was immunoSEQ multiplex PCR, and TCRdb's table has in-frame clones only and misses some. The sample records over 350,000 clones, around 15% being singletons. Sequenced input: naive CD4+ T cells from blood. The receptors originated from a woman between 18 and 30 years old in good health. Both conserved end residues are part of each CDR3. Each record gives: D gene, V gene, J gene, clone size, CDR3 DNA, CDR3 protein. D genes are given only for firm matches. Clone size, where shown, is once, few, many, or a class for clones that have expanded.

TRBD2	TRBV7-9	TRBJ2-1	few	TGTGCCGCCGGGAAACCGGGACTAGTTTACAATGAGCAGTTCTTC	CAAGKPGLVYNEQFF
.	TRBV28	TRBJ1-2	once	TGTGCCAGCAGATCCGAAGGAGGGGCGCTTAACTATGGCTACACCTTC	CASRSEGGALNYGYTF
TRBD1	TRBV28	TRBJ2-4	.	TGTGCCAGCAGTTTAATCGGACAGGAGAAAAACATTCAGTACTTC	CASSLIGQEKNIQYF
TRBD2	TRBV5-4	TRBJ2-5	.	TGTGCCAGGGGGGTGCTAGCGGGAGAAGAGACCCAGTACTTC	CARGVLAGEETQYF
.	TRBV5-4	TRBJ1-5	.	TGTGCCAGCAGCTTGGGAGGAGGTAATCAGCCCCAGCATTTT	CASSLGGGNQPQHF
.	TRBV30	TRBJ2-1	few	TGTGCCTGGACAGGGAGGAATGAGCAGTTCTTC	CAWTGRNEQFF
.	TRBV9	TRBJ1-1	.	TGTGCCAGCAGCGCCCACATGGGAGTGAACACTGAAGCTTTCTTT	CASSAHMGVNTEAFF
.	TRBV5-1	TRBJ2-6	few	TGCGCCAGCAGCTTGGACCCTAGCCCTGGGGCCAACGTCCTGACTTTC	CASSLDPSPGANVLTF
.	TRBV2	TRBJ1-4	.	TGTGCCAGCAGTGAACGGCGAGCGTGGGAAAAACTGTTTTTT	CASSERRAWEKLFF
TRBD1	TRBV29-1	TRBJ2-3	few	TGCAGCGTCCGAGGGGACAGGGTGACAGATACGCAGTATTTT	CSVRGDRVTDTQYF
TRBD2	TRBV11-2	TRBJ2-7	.	TGTGCCATCTCCGCGTCTGGGACTAGCAATGAACACGAGCAGTACTTC	CAISASGTSNEHEQYF
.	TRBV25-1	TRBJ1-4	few	TGTGCCAGCAGCAGGGGAGCTAATGAAAAACTGTTTTTT	CASSRGANEKLFF
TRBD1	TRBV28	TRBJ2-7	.	TGTGCCAGCAGTTCCCGGGACAGGGAGAACTTC	CASSSRDRENF
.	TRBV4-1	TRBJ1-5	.	TGCGCCAGCAGCCAAGCTGGGGGGAATCAGCCCCAGCATTTT	CASSQAGGNQPQHF
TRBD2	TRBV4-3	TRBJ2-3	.	TGCGCCAGCAGCCCTAGACTAGCGGGAGTTACAGATACGCAGTATTTT	CASSPRLAGVTDTQYF
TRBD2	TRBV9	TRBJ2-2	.	TGTGCCAGCAGCGAGGGACTAGCGGGAATGATCGGGGAGCTGTTTTTT	CASSEGLAGMIGELFF
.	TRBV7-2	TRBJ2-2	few	TGTGCCAGCACAGCGCGGTTTGGGAACACCGGGGAGCTGTTTTTT	CASTARFGNTGELFF
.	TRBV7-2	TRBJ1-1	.	TGTGCCAGCAGCGCCCGGGCCGGGGTTTTGAACACTGAAGCTTTCTTT	CASSARAGVLNTEAFF
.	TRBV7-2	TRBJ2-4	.	TGTGCCAGCAACCGGCCGGGAATTGGCAAAAACATTCAGTACTTC	CASNRPGIGKNIQYF
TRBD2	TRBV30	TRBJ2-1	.	TGTGCCTGGAGGGGGACTAGCGGGATCTATGGTGAGCAGTTCTTC	CAWRGTSGIYGEQFF
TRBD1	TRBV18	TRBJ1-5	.	TGTGCCAGCTCACCAGGGACAGGGGGCCAGCATCAGCCCCAGCATTTT	CASSPGTGGQHQPQHF
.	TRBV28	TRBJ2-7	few	TGTGCCAGCTCCTGGGGGCCAGCCTACGAGCAGTACTTC	CASSWGPAYEQYF
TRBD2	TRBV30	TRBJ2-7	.	TGTGCCTGGAGTGTCGGCGGGAGGCACGACGAGCAGTACTTC	CAWSVGGRHDEQYF
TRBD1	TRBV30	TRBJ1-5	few	TGTGCCTGGAGTGTAGGCGGGACAGCGAATCAGCCCCAGCATTTT	CAWSVGGTANQPQHF
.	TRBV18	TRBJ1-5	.	TGTGCCAGCTCAACGCGCTCCGGGGAACGCAATCAGCCCCAGCATTTT	CASSTRSGERNQPQHF
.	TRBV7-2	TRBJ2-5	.	TGTGCCAGCAGCCCTGGGCTAGCAGTAGAGACCCAGTACTTC	CASSPGLAVETQYF
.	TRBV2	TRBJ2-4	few	TGTGCCAGCTCCCTACAGGGCAAAGAAGGCAAAAACATTCAGTACTTC	CASSLQGKEGKNIQYF
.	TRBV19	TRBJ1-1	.	TGTGCCAGTAGTAGACAGATGAACACTGAAGCTTTCTTT	CASSRQMNTEAFF
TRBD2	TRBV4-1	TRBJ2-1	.	TGCGCCAGCAGCCAAGATGGAGTAGCGGGGGGGCCGTATGAGCAGTTCTTC	CASSQDGVAGGPYEQFF
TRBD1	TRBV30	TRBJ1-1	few	TGTGCCTGGAGTCCCACAGGGGGCACTGAAGCTTTCTTT	CAWSPTGGTEAFF
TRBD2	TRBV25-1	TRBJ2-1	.	TGTGCCAGCAGTGAATCGCGGGGGGTAAATGAGCAGTTCTTC	CASSESRGVNEQFF